The rows below give T cell receptor beta chains drawn from one sample of a study of somatic mutations in cytotoxic T cells in rheumatoid arthritis. TCRdb's table, derived via immunoSEQ multiplex PCR, lists solely in-frame clones and lacks some. The sample has thousands of clones, around 74% seen once. Sequenced input: CD8+ T cells sorted from blood. These receptors all stem from a woman aged 55-69 years in good health. Each CDR3 is given with its conserved first and last residue. Each record gives: clone size, V gene, J gene, D gene, CDR3 protein, CDR3 DNA. D genes are given only for firm matches. Only some rows state a clone size, as once, few, many or a class for expanded clones.

once	TRBV14	TRBJ2-5	.	CASSQDPRWETQYF	TGTGCCAGCAGCCAAGATCCCCGGTGGGAGACCCAGTACTTC
.	TRBV27	TRBJ2-7	.	CASSPGQSSYEQYF	TGTGCCAGCAGTCCAGGACAGAGCTCCTACGAGCAGTACTTC
.	TRBV19	TRBJ2-1	.	CASSLRGRNEQFF	TGTGCCAGTAGCCTTAGGGGTAGGAATGAGCAGTTCTTC
few	TRBV4-3	TRBJ1-5	.	CASSQDGGPGQPQHF	TGCGCCAGCAGCCAAGACGGGGGGCCGGGTCAGCCCCAGCATTTT
.	TRBV11-3	TRBJ1-2	.	CASSRTPGGDYGYTF	TGTGCCAGCAGCCGCACCCCGGGGGGGGACTATGGCTACACCTTC
.	TRBV5-6	TRBJ2-2	.	CASSLGGGTLTGELFF	TGTGCCAGCAGCTTGGGTGGAGGGACTCTCACCGGGGAGCTGTTTTTT
.	TRBV6-5	TRBJ1-6	.	CASSYSFRNSPLHF	TGTGCCAGCAGTTACTCTTTCAGGAATTCACCCCTCCACTTT
.	TRBV13	TRBJ2-7	.	CASSVTGPSSYEQYF	TGTGCCAGCAGCGTGACAGGTCCCAGCTCCTACGAGCAGTACTTC
.	TRBV23-1	TRBJ2-7	.	CASSRLSGEQYF	TGCGCCAGCAGTCGGTTATCGGGAGAGCAGTACTTC
.	TRBV7-8	TRBJ2-5	TRBD2	CASSPDPAGEETQYF	TGTGCCAGCAGCCCCGACCCAGCGGGGGAAGAGACCCAGTACTTC
.	TRBV27	TRBJ2-3	TRBD2	CASSFVAGAADTQYF	TGTGCCAGCAGTTTCGTAGCGGGAGCGGCAGATACGCAGTATTTT
.	TRBV27	TRBJ2-3	.	CASSLSSVSSTDTQYF	TGTGCCAGCAGTTTATCGTCAGTCTCTAGCACAGATACGCAGTATTTT
.	TRBV9	TRBJ2-3	TRBD1	CASSGTGADTQYF	TGTGCCAGCAGTGGGACAGGCGCGGATACGCAGTATTTT
.	TRBV5-6	TRBJ1-3	.	CASSFGQPGNTIYF	TGTGCCAGCAGCTTTGGACAGCCTGGAAACACCATATATTTT